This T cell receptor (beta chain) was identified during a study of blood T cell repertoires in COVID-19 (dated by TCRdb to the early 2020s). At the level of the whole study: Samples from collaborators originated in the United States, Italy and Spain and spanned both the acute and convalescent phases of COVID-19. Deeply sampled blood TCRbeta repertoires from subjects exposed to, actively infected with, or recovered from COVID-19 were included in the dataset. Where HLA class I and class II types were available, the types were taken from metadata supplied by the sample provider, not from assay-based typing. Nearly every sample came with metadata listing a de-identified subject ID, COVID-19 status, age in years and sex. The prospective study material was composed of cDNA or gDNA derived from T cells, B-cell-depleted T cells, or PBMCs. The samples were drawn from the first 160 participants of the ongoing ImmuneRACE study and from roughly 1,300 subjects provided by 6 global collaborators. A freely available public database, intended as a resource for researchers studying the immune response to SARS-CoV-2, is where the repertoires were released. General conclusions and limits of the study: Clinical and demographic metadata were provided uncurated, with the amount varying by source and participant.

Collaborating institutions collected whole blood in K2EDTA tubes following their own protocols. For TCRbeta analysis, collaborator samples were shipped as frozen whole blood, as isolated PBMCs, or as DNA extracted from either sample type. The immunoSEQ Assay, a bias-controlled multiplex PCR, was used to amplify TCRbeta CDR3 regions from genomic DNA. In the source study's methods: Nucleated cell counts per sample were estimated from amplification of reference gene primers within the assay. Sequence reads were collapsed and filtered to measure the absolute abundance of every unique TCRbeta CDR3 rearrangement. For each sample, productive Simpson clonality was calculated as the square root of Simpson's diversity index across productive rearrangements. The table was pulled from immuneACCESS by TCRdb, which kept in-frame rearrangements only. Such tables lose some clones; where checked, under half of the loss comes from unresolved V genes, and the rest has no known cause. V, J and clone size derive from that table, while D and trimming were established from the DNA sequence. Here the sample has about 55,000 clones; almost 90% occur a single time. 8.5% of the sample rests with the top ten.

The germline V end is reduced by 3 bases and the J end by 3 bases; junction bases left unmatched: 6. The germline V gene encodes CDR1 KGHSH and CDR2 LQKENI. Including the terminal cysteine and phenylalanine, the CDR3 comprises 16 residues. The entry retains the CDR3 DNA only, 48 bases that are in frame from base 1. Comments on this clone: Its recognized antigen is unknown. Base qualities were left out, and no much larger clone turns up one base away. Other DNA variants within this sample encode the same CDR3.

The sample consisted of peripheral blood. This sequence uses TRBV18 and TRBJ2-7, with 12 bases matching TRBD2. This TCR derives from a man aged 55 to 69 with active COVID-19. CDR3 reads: CASSPPRLAGVYEQYF. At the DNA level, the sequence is TGTGCCAGCTCACCGCCGCGACTAGCGGGAGTCTACGAGCAGTACTTC.